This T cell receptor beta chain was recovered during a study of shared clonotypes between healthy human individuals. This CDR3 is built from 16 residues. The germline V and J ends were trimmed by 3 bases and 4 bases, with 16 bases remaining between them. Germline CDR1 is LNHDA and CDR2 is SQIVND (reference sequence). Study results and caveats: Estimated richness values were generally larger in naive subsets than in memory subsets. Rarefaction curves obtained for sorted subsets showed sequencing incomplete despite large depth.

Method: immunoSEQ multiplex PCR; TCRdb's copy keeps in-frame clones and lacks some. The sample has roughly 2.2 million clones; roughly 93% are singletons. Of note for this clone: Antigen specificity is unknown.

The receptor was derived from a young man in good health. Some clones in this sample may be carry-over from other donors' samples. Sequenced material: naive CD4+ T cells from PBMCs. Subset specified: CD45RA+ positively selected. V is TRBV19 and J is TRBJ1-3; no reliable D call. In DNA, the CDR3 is TGTGCCAGTAGTATGGGGAGCGACCTCCGGGGAAACACCATATATTTT. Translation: CASSMGSDLRGNTIYF. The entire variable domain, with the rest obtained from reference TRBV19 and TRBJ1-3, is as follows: DGGITQSPKYLFRKEGQNVTLSCEQNLNHDAMYWYRQDPGQGLRLIYYSQIVNDFQKGDIAEGYSVSREKKESFPLTVTSAQKNPTAFYLCASSMGSDLRGNTIYFGEGSWLTVV.